The 22 T cell receptor beta chains listed next were all sequenced from one sample in a study of cytomegalovirus exposure and HLA in healthy donors (dated by TCRdb to about 2017). Library preparation was by the immunoSEQ multiplex PCR assay. For the multiplex PCR, a mixture combining 60 forward primers for TCR Vbeta segments and 13 reverse primers for TCR Jbeta segments was used. Drawn from immuneACCESS, this table holds only the in-frame rearrangements with V and J called that TCRdb kept. Clones are partly lost; checked studies trace under half to an unresolved V gene and leave the rest unexplained. Within this sample are more than 85,000 clones, with around 72% of them counted one time only. Together, the top ten hold roughly an eighth of the sample. What was sequenced was PBMCs. These receptors were obtained from a male donor in good health and CMV-seropositive.

This rearrangement joins TRBV6-7 to TRBJ1-1; TRBD1 aligns across 7 bases. TRBV6-7 is flagged as an ORF with uncertain function. This CDR3 region has 14 residues. J was trimmed by 5 bases and V by 4 bases; bases with no gene match: 7. CDR3 loop: CASSSTGDGTEAFF. DNA of the CDR3: TGTGCCAGCAGTTCCACAGGGGACGGGACTGAAGCTTTCTTT.

This clone was observed many times. This chain links TRBV25-1 with TRBJ1-1; 8 bases match TRBD1. Germline V gives CDR1 MGHDK, CDR2 SYGVNS. V was pared by 4 bases and J by 7 bases, with 5 bases of the junction left unmatched. This CDR3 comprises 13 residues. For the CDR3, the DNA is TGTGCCAGCAGTGTCGGGACAGGAAGTGAAGCTTTCTTT. Translation gives CASSVGTGSEAFF.

V gene TRBV19 combines with J gene TRBJ1-2; the D is unclear. The germline V gene has CDR1 LNHDA and CDR2 SQIVND (reference sequence). This CDR3 comprises 14 residues. The germline V and J ends were trimmed by 3 bases and 4 bases, with 12 bases remaining between them. The CDR3 DNA reads as TGTGCCAGTAGTATGAGGGAACCTTTCTATGGCTACACCTTC. Protein: CASSMREPFYGYTF.

This clone has a handful of counts. The V and J genes are TRBV7-9 and TRBJ2-5; 13 nucleotides match TRBD2. Germline lookup yields CDR1 SEHNR and CDR2 FQNEAQ (reference sequence). CDR3 length: 16 amino acids. The J segment lost 5 bases and the V segment lost 3 bases, leaving 6 bases of the junction unmatched. This CDR3 reads CASSFLGLAGVETQYF. In nucleotides, the CDR3 is TGTGCCAGCAGCTTTTTAGGACTAGCGGGGGTCGAGACCCAGTACTTC.

Of note for this clone: Since no conserved phenylalanine or tryptophan closes the CDR3, a read error is the likely cause. The chain uses TRBV30 and TRBJ1-5, with 12 bases lining up with TRBD1. Germline assignment: CDR1 GTSNPN and CDR2 SVGIG (reference sequence). The CDR3 spans 17 residues. The trim removed 1 base at V and 0 bases at J, leaving 4 bases unmatched. CDR3 region: CAWSGGTGGDSNQPQHV. Here the CDR3 DNA reads TGTGCCTGGAGTGGGGGGACAGGGGGCGATAGCAATCAGCCCCAGCATGTT.

This chain connects TRBV11-3 to TRBJ2-7; D possibly corresponds to TRBD2 (6 bases). The V and J ends lost 0 bases and 3 bases respectively, with 12 bases between them. The CDR3 is made up of 15 amino acids. Germline assignment: CDR1 SGHNT and CDR2 YENEEA. The CDR3 loop is CASSLDRRAIYEQYF. The CDR3 DNA reads TGTGCCAGCAGCTTAGATCGGAGGGCCATCTACGAGCAGTACTTC.

This chain joins TRBV11-2 and TRBJ2-7; D unresolved. In germline, CDR1 is SGHAT, CDR2 FQNNGV. V lost 1 base, J lost 5 bases, and 12 bases lay in between. This CDR3 spans 14 amino acids. Here the CDR3 reads CASSLVAAGHEQYF. Written as DNA, the CDR3 is TGTGCCAGCAGCTTAGTGGCGGCTGGTCACGAGCAGTACTTC.

The CDR3 loop reads CASSVGLPNTGELFF. The CDR3 DNA reads TGCGCCAGCAGTGTAGGACTCCCGAACACCGGGGAGCTGTTTTTT. The V call is TRBV10-1, the J call TRBJ2-2; maybe TRBD2 (5 bases). Deletions cut 4 bases from V and 0 bases from J, with 9 bases between. This CDR3 contains 15 residues. In germline, CDR1 is WNHNN, CDR2 SYGVQD (reference sequence).

The V gene is TRBV5-1, the J gene TRBJ1-3; a weak D match, TRBD1 (5 bases). The germline V gene encodes CDR1 SGHRS and CDR2 YFSETQ. CDR3 length equals 16 residues. Trimming removed 4 bases from V and 1 base from J, with 15 bases in between. Here the CDR3 DNA reads TGCGCCAGCAGCCCCGGTGCCCAGGGTTCTGGAAACACCATATATTTT. Translated, it gives CASSPGAQGSGNTIYF.

This clone has a single count. The V call is TRBV15, the J call TRBJ2-3, with D possibly TRBD1 on 6 matching bases. The CDR3 has 15 amino acids. The V and J ends lost 8 bases and 3 bases respectively, with 18 bases between them. Germline values: CDR1 LNHNV, CDR2 YYDKDF (reference sequence). The CDR3: CATDQGLSGTDTQYF. In nucleotides, the CDR3 is TGTGCCACCGATCAGGGGCTGTCAGGTACAGATACGCAGTATTTT.

This clone was counted a single time. This rearrangement joins TRBV2 to TRBJ1-5, with unresolved D. Germline assignment: CDR1 SNHLY and CDR2 FYNNEI. The CDR3 length is 14 residues. Trimming left V 1 base short and J 7 bases short, with 11 bases between. DNA for the CDR3: TGTGCCAGCAGTGAAGTAACGGTACGCCAGCCCCAGCATTTT. This translates into CASSEVTVRQPQHF.

The chain couples TRBV5-4 to TRBJ1-1; maybe TRBD1 (6 bases). CDR1 and CDR2 from the germline V gene are SGHNT and YYREEE (reference sequence). The CDR3 has 13 residues. V shed 4 bases and J shed 3 bases, with 10 bases lying between them. The CDR3 reads CASSPQGYTEAFF. The DNA of the CDR3 is TGTGCCAGCAGCCCCCAGGGGTACACTGAAGCTTTCTTT.

The V call is TRBV4-1, the J call TRBJ2-5; 7 nucleotides align to TRBD2. The junction had 7 bases not matched to a gene; V was cut back by 1 base and J by 2 bases. The CDR3 runs to 16 residues. Germline values: CDR1 MGHRA, CDR2 YSYEKL. The CDR3 nucleotides read TGCGCCAGCAGCCAAGCGGCTAGCGGAATACAAGAGACCCAGTACTTC. Its translation: CASSQAASGIQETQYF.

This chain joins TRBV30 and TRBJ2-1; the D gene is possibly TRBD2 (6 bases). Germline-derived CDR1 and CDR2 are GTSNPN and SVGIG (reference sequence). The CDR3 spans 12 residues. V dropped 4 bases and J dropped 7 bases, with 11 bases sitting between them. The CDR3 reads CAWTEGWNEQFF. CDR3 nucleotides: TGTGCCTGGACGGAGGGTTGGAATGAGCAGTTCTTC.

This clone was found a few times. This chain uses TRBV15 with TRBJ1-6, with 10 bases matching TRBD1. The CDR3 is 17 residues long. Germline V lookup: CDR1 LNHNV, CDR2 YYDKDF (reference sequence). Losses at the gene ends were 0 bases for V and 7 bases for J; bases not matched to a gene: 6. CDR3 protein: CATSRDKGTGENSPLHF. The CDR3, as DNA: TGTGCCACCAGCAGAGATAAAGGGACAGGGGAGAATTCACCCCTCCACTTT. Supplemented by reference TRBV15 and TRBJ1-6, the full variable domain reads DAMVIQNPRYQVTQFGKPVTLSCSQTLNHNVMYWYQQKSSQAPKLLFHYYDKDFNNEADTPDNFQSRRPNTSFCFLDIRSPGLGDTAMYLCATSRDKGTGENSPLHFGNGTRLTVT.

This chain links TRBV28 with TRBJ2-7; TRBD2 matches at 9 bases. The CDR3 has 15 amino acids. Germline V gives CDR1 MDHEN, CDR2 SYDVKM. The V and J ends lost 4 bases and 0 bases, in that order; junction bases with no gene match: 4. For the CDR3, the DNA is TGTGCCAGCAGTTCTAGCGGGGAGAACTCCTACGAGCAGTACTTC. It yields the protein CASSSSGENSYEQYF.

The gene calls are TRBV7-2 and TRBJ1-3; TRBD1 aligns across 9 bases. The CDR3 length is 16 residues. V lost 6 bases, J lost 0 bases, and 6 bases stayed unmatched. Germline V gene lookup returns CDR1 SGHTA and CDR2 FQGNSA. CDR3 nucleotides: TGTGCCAGCAGTTCCGACAGGGGGAACTCTGGAAACACCATATATTTT. Its protein is CASSSDRGNSGNTIYF.

This chain joins TRBV30 and TRBJ1-2; 7 bases map to TRBD1. Per germline, CDR1 GTSNPN and CDR2 SVGIG (reference sequence). Trimming took 6 bases from V and 0 from J; bases not matched to a gene: 4. This CDR3 is built from 13 residues. The CDR3 sequence is CACSGQSNYGYTF. The CDR3 DNA sequence: TGTGCCTGTTCGGGACAGTCTAACTATGGCTACACCTTC.

J is TRBJ1-6 and V is TRBV5-1; 7 bases match TRBD1. This CDR3 is 15 amino acids long. V lost 2 bases to trimming and J lost 6 bases; unmatched junction nucleotides: 5. From germline, CDR1 is SGHRS and CDR2 YFSETQ. CDR3 bases: TGCGCCAGCAGCTTTGACAGGGTCGGTAATTCACCCCTCCACTTT. This sequence encodes CASSFDRVGNSPLHF.

The rearrangement uses TRBV9 and TRBJ1-5, with 7 bases lining up with TRBD1. Germline CDR1 SGDLS, CDR2 YYNGEE. CDR3 size: 19 residues. The trim removed 4 bases at V and 1 base at J, leaving 17 bases unmatched. The CDR3 protein is CASSPKTGTSAGSNQPQHF. The CDR3 nucleotides read TGTGCCAGCAGCCCCAAGACAGGGACAAGTGCCGGGAGCAATCAGCCCCAGCATTTT.

This chain connects TRBV4-1 to TRBJ2-2; perhaps TRBD2 as D (5 bases). The germline V gene has CDR1 MGHRA and CDR2 YSYEKL. There are 15 residues in the CDR3. Trimming took 4 bases from V and 1 from J, leaving 10 bases between them. CDR3 nucleotides: TGCGCCAGCAGCCTCCGGGGAGAGAACACCGGGGAGCTGTTTTTT. Translated: CASSLRGENTGELFF.

V gene TRBV25-1 combines with J gene TRBJ2-7; TRBD1 is a possible D gene (6 bases). The CDR3 extends over 16 amino acids. CDR1 MGHDK and CDR2 SYGVNS come from the germline V gene. V lost 3 bases to trimming and J lost 3 bases, with 18 bases between them. The CDR3 nucleotides are TGTGCCAGCAGTGACCACAATCGACAGGCCTACTACGAGCAGTACTTC. This encodes CASSDHNRQAYYEQYF.